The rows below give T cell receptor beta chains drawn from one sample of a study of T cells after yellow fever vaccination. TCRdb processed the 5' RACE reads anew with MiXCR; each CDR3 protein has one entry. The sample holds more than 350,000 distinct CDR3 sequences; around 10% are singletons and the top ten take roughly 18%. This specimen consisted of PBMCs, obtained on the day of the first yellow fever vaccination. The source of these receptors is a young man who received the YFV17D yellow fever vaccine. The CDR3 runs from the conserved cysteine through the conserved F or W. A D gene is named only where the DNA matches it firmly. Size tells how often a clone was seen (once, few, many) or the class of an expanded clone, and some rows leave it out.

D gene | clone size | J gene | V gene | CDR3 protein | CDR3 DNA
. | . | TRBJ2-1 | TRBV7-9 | CADSGLGTAREQFF | TGTGCCGATAGCGGTCTCGGGACAGCACGTGAGCAGTTCTTC
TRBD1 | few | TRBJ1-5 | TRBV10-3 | CAISDGQGDSQPQHF | TGTGCCATCAGTGACGGACAGGGCGATAGTCAGCCCCAGCATTTT
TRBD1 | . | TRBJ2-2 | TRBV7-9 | CASSQRTGSGELFF | TGTGCCAGCAGTCAACGGACAGGGTCCGGGGAGCTGTTTTTT
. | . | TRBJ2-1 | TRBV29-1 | CSVGREQFF | TGCAGCGTTGGACGGGAGCAGTTCTTC
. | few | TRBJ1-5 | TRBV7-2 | CASGPPPQHF | TGTGCCAGTGGGCCTCCTCCCCAGCATTTT
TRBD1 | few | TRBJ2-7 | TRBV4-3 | CASSQDRVSYEQYF | TGCGCCAGCAGCCAGGACAGGGTTTCCTACGAGCAGTACTTC
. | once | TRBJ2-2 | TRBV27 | CASSFRRGDTGELFF | TGTGCCAGCAGTTTCCGGCGAGGGGACACCGGGGAGCTGTTTTTT
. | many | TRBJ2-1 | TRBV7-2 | CASSPLRGEQFF | TGTGCCAGCAGTCCCCTCCGGGGTGAGCAGTTCTTC
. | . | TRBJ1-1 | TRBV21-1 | CASAGTMYDEAFF | TGTGCCAGCGCCGGGACCATGTATGATGAAGCTTTCTTT
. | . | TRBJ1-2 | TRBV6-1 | CATSEYNYGYTF | TGTGCCACCAGCGAATATAACTATGGCTACACCTTC
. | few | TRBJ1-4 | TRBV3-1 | CASSQAAGRAKLFF | TGTGCCAGCAGCCAAGCGGCGGGCAGGGCAAAACTGTTTTTT
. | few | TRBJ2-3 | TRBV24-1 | CATSDLTSDTQYF | TGTGCCACCAGTGATTTGACCTCTGATACGCAGTATTTT
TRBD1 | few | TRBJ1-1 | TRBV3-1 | CASSQHSGGEAFF | TGTGCCAGCAGCCAACATTCAGGGGGGGAAGCTTTCTTT
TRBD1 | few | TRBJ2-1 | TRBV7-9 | CASSLDSDRATHEQFF | TGTGCCAGCAGCTTAGACAGTGACAGGGCGACCCATGAGCAGTTCTTC
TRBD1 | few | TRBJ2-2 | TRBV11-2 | CASSYPRQGSANTGELFF | TGTGCCAGCAGCTACCCCCGACAGGGCTCGGCGAACACCGGGGAGCTGTTTTTT
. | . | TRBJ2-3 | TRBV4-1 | CASSQGAGGGLLSTDTQYF | TGCGCCAGCAGCCAAGGGGCGGGCGGGGGCCTGCTTAGCACAGATACGCAGTATTTT
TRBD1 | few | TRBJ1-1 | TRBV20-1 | CSARERGRHTEAFF | TGCAGTGCTAGAGAAAGGGGGCGACACACTGAAGCTTTCTTT
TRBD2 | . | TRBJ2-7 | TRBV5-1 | CASSWGPGGSSSYEQYF | TGCGCCAGCAGCTGGGGGCCGGGGGGGTCGAGCTCCTACGAGCAGTACTTC
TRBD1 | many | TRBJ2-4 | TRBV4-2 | CASSQRGGVGAKNIQYF | TGTGCCAGCAGCCAAAGAGGGGGCGTTGGAGCCAAAAACATTCAGTACTTC
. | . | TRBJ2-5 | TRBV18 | CASSPEQSTPWETQYF | TGTGCCAGCTCACCCGAACAGAGTACTCCCTGGGAGACCCAGTACTTC
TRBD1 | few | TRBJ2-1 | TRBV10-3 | CAISAPVRTGWVYSYNEQFF | TGTGCCATCAGTGCGCCCGTTAGGACAGGGTGGGTTTACTCCTACAATGAGCAGTTCTTC
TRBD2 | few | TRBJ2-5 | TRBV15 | CATSTAGTSQETQYF | TGTGCCACCAGCACCGCCGGGACTAGCCAAGAGACCCAGTACTTC
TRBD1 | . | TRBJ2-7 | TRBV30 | CAWGRGDRLSYEQYF | TGTGCCTGGGGCCGAGGGGACAGATTATCGTACGAGCAGTACTTC
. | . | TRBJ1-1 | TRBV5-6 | CASRAGPLRAEAFF | TGTGCCAGCAGAGCAGGACCCCTAAGGGCTGAAGCTTTCTTT
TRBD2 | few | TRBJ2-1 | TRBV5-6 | CASSWPGTNYNEQFF | TGTGCCAGCAGCTGGCCCGGGACTAATTACAATGAGCAGTTCTTC
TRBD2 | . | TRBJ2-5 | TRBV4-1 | CASSQEARGGRETQYF | TGCGCCAGCAGCCAAGAGGCTCGGGGGGGACGGGAGACCCAGTACTTC
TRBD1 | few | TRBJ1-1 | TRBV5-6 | CAPPSRGQRSLNTEAFF | TGTGCCCCACCCAGCCGGGGACAGCGTAGCTTGAACACTGAAGCTTTCTTT
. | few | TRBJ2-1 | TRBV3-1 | CASSHLPPLGYNEQFF | TGTGCCAGCAGCCACCTACCCCCTCTCGGGTACAATGAGCAGTTCTTC
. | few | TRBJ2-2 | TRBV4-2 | CASSQEIPGQRGELFF | TGTGCCAGCAGCCAAGAAATCCCAGGGCAGCGTGGGGAGCTGTTTTTT
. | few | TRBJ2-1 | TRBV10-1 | CASSESSIGGSETNEQFF | TGCGCCAGCAGTGAGTCTAGTATTGGGGGGTCCGAAACCAATGAGCAGTTCTTC
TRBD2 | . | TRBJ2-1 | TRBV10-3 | CAISESLAGYNEQFF | TGTGCCATCAGTGAGTCGCTAGCGGGGTACAATGAGCAGTTCTTC
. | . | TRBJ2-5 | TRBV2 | CASGRGQETQYF | TGTGCCAGCGGTAGGGGACAAGAGACCCAGTACTTC
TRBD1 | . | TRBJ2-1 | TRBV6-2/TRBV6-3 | CAISGTEYNEQFF | TGTGCCATATCCGGGACAGAATACAATGAGCAGTTCTTC
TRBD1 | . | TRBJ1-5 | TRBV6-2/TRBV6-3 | CASSRVQGASNQPQHF | TGTGCCAGCAGTCGCGTACAGGGGGCGAGCAATCAGCCCCAGCATTTT
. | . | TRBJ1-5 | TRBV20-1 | CSASRQIGNQPQHF | TGCAGTGCTAGTCGCCAGATAGGCAATCAGCCCCAGCATTTT
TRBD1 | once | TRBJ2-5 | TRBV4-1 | CASSQESRGSSKLETQYF | TGCGCCAGCAGCCAAGAATCCAGGGGGAGTAGTAAGTTAGAGACCCAGTACTTC
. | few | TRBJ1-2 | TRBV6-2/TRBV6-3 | CASSSTESYGYTF | TGTGCCAGCAGTTCCACAGAGTCTTATGGCTACACCTTC
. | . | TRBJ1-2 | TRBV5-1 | CASSSPTADGAQGYTF | TGCGCCAGCAGCTCGCCAACAGCGGATGGGGCTCAGGGCTACACCTTC
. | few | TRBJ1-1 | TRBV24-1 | CATSGGGQNTEAFF | TGTGCCACCAGTGGTGGGGGACAGAACACTGAAGCTTTCTTT
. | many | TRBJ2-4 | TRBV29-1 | CSAETDLAKNIQYF | TGCAGCGCCGAAACAGATCTAGCCAAAAACATTCAGTACTTC
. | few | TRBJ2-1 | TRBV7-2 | CASTLDRSYNEQFF | TGTGCCAGCACCTTGGACAGATCCTACAATGAGCAGTTCTTC
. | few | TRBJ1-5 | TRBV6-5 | CASSYSVPGYSNQPQHF | TGTGCCAGCAGTTACTCTGTGCCGGGTTATAGCAATCAGCCCCAGCATTTT
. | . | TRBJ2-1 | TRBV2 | CASSEDLGGYNEQFF | TGTGCCAGCAGTGAAGATCTGGGGGGCTACAATGAGCAGTTCTTC
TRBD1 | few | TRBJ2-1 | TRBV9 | CAISITGTGVYEQFF | TGTGCCATCAGCATCACCGGGACAGGGGTCTATGAGCAGTTCTTC
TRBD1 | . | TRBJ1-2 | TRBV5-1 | CASSDTGANYGYTF | TGCGCCAGCAGCGACACAGGGGCTAACTATGGCTACACCTTC
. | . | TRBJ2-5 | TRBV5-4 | CASSLITTVKETQYF | TGTGCCAGCAGCCTGATCACGACAGTAAAAGAGACCCAGTACTTC
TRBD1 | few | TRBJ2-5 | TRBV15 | CATSRDRGEETQYF | TGTGCCACCAGCCGGGACAGGGGGGAGGAGACCCAGTACTTC
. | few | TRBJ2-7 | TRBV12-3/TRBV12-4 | CASSLFSGEQYF | TGTGCCAGCAGTTTATTCTCAGGCGAGCAGTACTTC
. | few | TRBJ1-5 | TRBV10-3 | CAISDREGFNQPQHF | TGTGCCATCAGTGACAGGGAGGGATTCAATCAGCCCCAGCATTTT
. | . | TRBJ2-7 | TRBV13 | CASSLGAGRSEQYF | TGTGCCAGCAGCTTAGGCGCGGGTCGGAGCGAGCAGTACTTC
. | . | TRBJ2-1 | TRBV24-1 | CATSDPMAGGEQFF | TGTGCCACCAGTGACCCTATGGCCGGAGGTGAGCAGTTCTTC
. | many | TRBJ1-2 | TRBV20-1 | CSARVQSTDGYTF | TGCAGTGCTAGGGTCCAGTCCACCGATGGCTACACCTTC
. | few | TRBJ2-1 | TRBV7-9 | CASSSEGPTYNEQFF | TGTGCCAGCAGCTCGGAGGGGCCGACCTACAATGAGCAGTTCTTC
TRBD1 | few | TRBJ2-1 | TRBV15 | CATSRDRGQYNEQFF | TGTGCCACCAGCAGAGACAGGGGGCAATACAATGAGCAGTTCTTC
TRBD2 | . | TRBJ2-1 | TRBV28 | CASRGSGTRDEDEQFF | TGTGCCAGCAGGGGATCCGGGACTAGGGACGAAGATGAGCAGTTCTTC
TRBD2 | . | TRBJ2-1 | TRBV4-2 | CASSRQFTTSGGAQTHGGEQFF | TGTGCCAGCAGCCGTCAGTTCACTACTAGCGGGGGGGCCCAAACACATGGTGGTGAGCAGTTCTTC
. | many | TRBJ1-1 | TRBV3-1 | CASSQTASRSEAFF | TGTGCCAGCAGCCAAACCGCGAGTAGGTCTGAAGCTTTCTTT
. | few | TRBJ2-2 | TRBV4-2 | CASSQDFGTGELFF | TGTGCCAGCAGCCAAGATTTTGGAACCGGGGAGCTGTTTTTT
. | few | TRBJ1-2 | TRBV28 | CASSSSGLHYGYTF | TGTGCCAGCAGTTCATCGGGTCTTCACTATGGCTACACCTTC